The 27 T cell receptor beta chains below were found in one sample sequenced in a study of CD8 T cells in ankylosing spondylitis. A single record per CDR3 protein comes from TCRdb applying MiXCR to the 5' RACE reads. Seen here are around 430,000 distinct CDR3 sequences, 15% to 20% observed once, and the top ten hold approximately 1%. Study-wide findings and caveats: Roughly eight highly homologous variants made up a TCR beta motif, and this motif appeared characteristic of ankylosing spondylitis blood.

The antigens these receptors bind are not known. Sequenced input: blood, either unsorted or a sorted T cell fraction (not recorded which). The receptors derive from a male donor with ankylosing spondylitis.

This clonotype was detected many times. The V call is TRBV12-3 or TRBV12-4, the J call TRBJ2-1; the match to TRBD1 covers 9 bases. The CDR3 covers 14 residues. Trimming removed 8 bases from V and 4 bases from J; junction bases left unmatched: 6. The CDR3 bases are TGTGCCAGCCGTCAAGGACAGGGGTACAATGAGCAGTTCTTC. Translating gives CASRQGQGYNEQFF.

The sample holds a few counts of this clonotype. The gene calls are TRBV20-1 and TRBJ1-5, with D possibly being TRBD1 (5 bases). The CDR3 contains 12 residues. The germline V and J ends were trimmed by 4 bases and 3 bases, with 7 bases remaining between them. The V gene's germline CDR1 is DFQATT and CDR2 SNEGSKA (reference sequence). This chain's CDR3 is CSATRANQPQHF. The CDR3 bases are TGCAGTGCTACCAGGGCCAATCAGCCCCAGCATTTT.

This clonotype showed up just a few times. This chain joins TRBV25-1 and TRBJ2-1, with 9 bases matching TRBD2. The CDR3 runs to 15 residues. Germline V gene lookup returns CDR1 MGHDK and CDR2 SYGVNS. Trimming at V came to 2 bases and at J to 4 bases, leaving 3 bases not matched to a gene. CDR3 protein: CASSEAGGDYNEQFF. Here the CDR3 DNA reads TGTGCCAGCAGTGAAGCGGGAGGGGATTACAATGAGCAGTTCTTC.

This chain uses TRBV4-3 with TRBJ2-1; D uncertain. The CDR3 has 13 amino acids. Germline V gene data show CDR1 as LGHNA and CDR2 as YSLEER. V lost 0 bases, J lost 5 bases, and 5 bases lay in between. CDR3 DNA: TGCGCCAGCAGCCAAGAGACTGACAATGAGCAGTTCTTC. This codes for CASSQETDNEQFF.

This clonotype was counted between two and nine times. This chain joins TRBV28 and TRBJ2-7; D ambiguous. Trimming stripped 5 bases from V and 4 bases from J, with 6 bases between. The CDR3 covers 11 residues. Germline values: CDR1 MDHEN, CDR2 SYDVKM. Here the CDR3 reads CASSEEYEQYF. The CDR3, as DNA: TGTGCCAGCAGTGAGGAATACGAGCAGTACTTC.

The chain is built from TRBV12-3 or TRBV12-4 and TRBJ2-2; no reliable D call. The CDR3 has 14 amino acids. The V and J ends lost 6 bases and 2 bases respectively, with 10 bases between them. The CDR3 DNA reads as TGTGCCAGCAGACGGATGGTTAACACCGGGGAGCTGTTTTTT. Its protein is CASRRMVNTGELFF.

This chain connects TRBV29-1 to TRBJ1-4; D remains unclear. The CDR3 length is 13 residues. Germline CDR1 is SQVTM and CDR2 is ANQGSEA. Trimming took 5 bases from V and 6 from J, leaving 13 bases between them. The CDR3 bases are TGCAGCGTTATTGTCGGGTCGGATGAAAAACTGTTTTTT. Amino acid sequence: CSVIVGSDEKLFF.

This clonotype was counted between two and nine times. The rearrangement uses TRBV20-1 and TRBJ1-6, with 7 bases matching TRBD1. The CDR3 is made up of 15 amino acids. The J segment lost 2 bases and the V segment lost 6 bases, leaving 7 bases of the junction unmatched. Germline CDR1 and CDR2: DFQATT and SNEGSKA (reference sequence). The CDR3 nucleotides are TGCAGTGCGCGACAGGGATCAACCTATAATTCACCCCTCCACTTT. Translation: CSARQGSTYNSPLHF.

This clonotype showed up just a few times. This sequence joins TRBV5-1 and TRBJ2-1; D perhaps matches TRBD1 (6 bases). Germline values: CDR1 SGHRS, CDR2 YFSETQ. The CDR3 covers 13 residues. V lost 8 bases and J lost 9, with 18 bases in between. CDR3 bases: TGCGCCAGTGGGAAAGTGGGGGCGGCTGAGCAGTTCTTC. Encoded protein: CASGKVGAAEQFF.

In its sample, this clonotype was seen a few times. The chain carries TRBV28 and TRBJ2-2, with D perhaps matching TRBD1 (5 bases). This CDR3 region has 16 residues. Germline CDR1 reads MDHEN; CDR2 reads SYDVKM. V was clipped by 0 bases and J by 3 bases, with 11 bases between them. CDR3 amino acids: CASSLWAGPYTGELFF. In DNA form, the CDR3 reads TGTGCCAGCAGTTTATGGGCAGGGCCATACACCGGGGAGCTGTTTTTT.

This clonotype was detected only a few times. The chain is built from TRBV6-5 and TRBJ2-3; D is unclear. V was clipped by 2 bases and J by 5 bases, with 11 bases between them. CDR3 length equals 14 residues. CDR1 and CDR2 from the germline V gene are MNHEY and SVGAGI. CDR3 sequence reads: CASSYRLGGDTQYF. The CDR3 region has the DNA TGTGCCAGCAGTTACCGGCTAGGTGGAGATACGCAGTATTTT.

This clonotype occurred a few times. Here the CDR3 reads CASRETNTGELFF. The DNA of the CDR3 is TGTGCCAGCAGAGAGACGAACACCGGGGAGCTGTTTTTT. The V call is TRBV28, the J call TRBJ2-2; D gene unclear. The CDR3 covers 13 residues. Trimming left V 6 bases short and J 0 bases short, with 5 bases between. The germline CDR1 and CDR2 sequences are MDHEN and SYDVKM. The whole variable domain, filled in from reference TRBV28 and TRBJ2-2, reads DVKVTQSSRYLVKRTGEKVFLECVQDMDHENMFWYRQDPGLGLRLIYFSYDVKMKEKGDIPEGYSVSREKKERFSLILESASTNQTSMYLCASRETNTGELFFGEGSRLTVL.

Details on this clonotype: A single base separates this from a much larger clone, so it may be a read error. The CDR3 spells CASSTGTGVSPLHF. CDR3 coding DNA: TGTGCCAGCAGTACCGGGACAGGGGTTTCACCCCTCCACTTT. The chain couples TRBV2 to TRBJ1-6, with TRBD1 matching over 10 bases. The trim removed 5 bases at V and 9 bases at J, leaving 4 bases unmatched. The germline V gene has CDR1 SNHLY and CDR2 FYNNEI. The CDR3 extends over 14 amino acids.

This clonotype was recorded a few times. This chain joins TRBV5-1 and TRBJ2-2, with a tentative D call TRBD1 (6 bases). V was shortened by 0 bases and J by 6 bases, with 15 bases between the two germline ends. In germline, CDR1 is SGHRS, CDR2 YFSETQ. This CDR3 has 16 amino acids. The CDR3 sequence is CASSLVTGTGSGELFF. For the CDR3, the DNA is TGCGCCAGCAGCTTGGTCACAGGGACGGGGTCCGGGGAGCTGTTTTTT.

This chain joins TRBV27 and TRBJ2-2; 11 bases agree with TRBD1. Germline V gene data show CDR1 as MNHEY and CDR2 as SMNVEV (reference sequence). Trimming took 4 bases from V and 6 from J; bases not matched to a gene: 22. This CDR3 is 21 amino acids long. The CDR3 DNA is TGTGCCAGCAGTTCTCCCCTGCGCCGGGACAGGGGGGAAGGAGCTGCCGGGGAGCTGTTTTTT. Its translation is CASSSPLRRDRGEGAAGELFF.

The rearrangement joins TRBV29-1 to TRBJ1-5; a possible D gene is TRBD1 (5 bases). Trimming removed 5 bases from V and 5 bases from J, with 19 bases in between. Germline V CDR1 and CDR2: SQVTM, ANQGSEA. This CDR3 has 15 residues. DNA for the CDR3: TGCAGCGTTACTTACCCGGGACGGAAGGATCAGCCCCAGCATTTT. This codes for CSVTYPGRKDQPQHF.

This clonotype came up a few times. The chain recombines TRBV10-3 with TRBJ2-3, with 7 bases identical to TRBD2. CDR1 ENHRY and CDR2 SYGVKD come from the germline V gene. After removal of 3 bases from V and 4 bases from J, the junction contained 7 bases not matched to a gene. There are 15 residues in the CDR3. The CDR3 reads CAISDGGSGSDTQYF. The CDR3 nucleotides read TGTGCCATCAGTGACGGCGGGAGCGGTTCAGATACGCAGTATTTT.

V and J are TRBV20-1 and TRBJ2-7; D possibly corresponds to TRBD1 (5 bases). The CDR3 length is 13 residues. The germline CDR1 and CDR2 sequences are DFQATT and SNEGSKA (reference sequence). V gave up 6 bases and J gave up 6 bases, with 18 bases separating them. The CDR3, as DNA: TGCAGTGCGACTTCCAGGGTATCCGGCGAGCAGTACTTC. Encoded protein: CSATSRVSGEQYF.

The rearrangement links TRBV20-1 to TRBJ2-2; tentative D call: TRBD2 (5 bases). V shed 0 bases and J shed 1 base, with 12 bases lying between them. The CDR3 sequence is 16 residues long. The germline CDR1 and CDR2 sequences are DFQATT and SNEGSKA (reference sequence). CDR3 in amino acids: CSARDGHGVNTGELFF. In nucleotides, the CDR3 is TGCAGTGCTAGAGATGGGCACGGGGTGAACACCGGGGAGCTGTTTTTT.

Written as DNA, the CDR3 is TGTGCCAGCAGCTTTACCACTACTACTGGGGCCAACGTCCTGACTTTC. Translating it yields CASSFTTTTGANVLTF. The chain employs TRBV7-9 and TRBJ2-6; D remains unclear. V lost 3 bases to trimming and J lost 2 bases, with 11 bases between them. From germline, CDR1 is SEHNR and CDR2 FQNEAQ (reference sequence). This CDR3 contains 16 residues.

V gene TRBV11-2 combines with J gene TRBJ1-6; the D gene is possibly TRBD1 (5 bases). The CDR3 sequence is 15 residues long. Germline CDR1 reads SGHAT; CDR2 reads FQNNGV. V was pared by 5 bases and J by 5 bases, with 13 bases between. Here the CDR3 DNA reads TGTGCCAGCAGCCGCACCGGAGGGGATAATTCACCCCTCCACTTT. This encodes CASSRTGGDNSPLHF.

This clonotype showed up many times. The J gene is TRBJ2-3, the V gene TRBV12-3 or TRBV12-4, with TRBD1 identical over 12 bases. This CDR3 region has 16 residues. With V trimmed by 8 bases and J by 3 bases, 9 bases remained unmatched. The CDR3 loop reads CASPGQGALGTDTQYF. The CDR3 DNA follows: TGTGCCAGCCCGGGACAGGGGGCGCTTGGGACAGATACGCAGTATTTT.

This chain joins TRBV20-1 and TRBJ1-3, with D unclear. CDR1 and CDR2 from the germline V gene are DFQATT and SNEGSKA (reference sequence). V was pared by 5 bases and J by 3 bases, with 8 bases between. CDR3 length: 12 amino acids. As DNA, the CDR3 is TGCAGTGCTCCCAGGAGTGGAAACACCATATATTTT. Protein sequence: CSAPRSGNTIYF.

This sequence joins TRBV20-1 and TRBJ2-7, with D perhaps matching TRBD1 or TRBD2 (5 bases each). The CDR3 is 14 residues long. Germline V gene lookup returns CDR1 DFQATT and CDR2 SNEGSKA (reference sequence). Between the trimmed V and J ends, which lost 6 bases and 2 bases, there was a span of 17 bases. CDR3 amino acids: CSAAGASATYEQYF. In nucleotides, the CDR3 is TGCAGTGCAGCCGGGGCCAGCGCAACCTACGAGCAGTACTTC.

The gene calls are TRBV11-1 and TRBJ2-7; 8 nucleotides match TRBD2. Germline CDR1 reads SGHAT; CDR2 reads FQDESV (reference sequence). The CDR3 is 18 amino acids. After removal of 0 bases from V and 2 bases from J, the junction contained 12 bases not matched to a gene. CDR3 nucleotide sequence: TGTGCCAGCAGCTTAGCGCTCGGGGCTAGCGGGCAGGCCTACGAGCAGTACTTC. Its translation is CASSLALGASGQAYEQYF.

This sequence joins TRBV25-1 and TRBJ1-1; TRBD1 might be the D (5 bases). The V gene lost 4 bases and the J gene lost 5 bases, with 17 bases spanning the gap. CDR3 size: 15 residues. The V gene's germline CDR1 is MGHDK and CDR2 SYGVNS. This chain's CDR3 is CASSAYTQGRTEAFF. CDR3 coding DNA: TGTGCCAGCAGTGCATATACCCAGGGAAGGACTGAAGCTTTCTTT.

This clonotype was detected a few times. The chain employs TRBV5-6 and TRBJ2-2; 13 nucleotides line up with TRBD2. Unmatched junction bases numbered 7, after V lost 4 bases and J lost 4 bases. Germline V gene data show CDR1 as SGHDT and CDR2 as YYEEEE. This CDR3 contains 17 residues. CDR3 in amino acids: CASSRTSGGAGTGELFF. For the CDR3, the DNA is TGTGCCAGCAGCCGTACTAGCGGGGGGGCCGGCACCGGGGAGCTGTTTTTT. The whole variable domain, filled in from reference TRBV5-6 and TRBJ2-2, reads DAGVTQSPTHLIKTRGQQVTLRCSPKSGHDTVSWYQQALGQGPQFIFQYYEEEERQRGNFPDRFSGHQFPNYSSELNVNALLLGDSALYLCASSRTSGGAGTGELFFGEGSRLTVL.